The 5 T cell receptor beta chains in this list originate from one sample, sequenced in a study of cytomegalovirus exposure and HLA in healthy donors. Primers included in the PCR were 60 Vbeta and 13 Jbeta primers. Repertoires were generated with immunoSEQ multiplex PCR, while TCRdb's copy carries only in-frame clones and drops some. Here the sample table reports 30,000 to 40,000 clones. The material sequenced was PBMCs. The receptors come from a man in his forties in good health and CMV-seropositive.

The CDR3 loop reads CASSGDIAANTGELFF. CDR3 coding DNA: TGTGCCAGCAGTGGTGATATAGCGGCGAACACCGGGGAGCTGTTTTTT. The chain employs TRBV2 and TRBJ2-2; D is possibly TRBD2 (6 bases). The CDR3 runs to 16 residues. Trimming removed 4 bases at V and 0 bases at J, with 12 bases between. CDR1 is SNHLY, CDR2 FYNNEI, per germline.

DNA of the CDR3: TGTGCCAGCAGCGCAATAGCGGGAGGGGTCTACAATGAGCAGTTCTTC. Translated: CASSAIAGGVYNEQFF. The chain couples TRBV7-2 to TRBJ2-1; 11 bases match TRBD2. Trimming cost V 5 bases and J 3 bases; bases outside gene matches: 6. The CDR3 loop spans 16 amino acids. The germline V gene encodes CDR1 SGHTA and CDR2 FQGNSA.

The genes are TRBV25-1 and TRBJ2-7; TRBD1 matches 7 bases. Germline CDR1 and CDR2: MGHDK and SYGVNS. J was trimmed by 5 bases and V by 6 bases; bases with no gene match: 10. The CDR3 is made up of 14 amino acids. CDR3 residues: CASRQTGSAHEQYF. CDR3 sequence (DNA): TGTGCCAGCAGACAGACAGGGTCTGCTCACGAGCAGTACTTC.

CDR3 sequence reads: CSVVAGGGGQETQYF. In DNA form, the CDR3 reads TGCAGCGTTGTAGCGGGAGGAGGGGGCCAAGAGACCCAGTACTTC. The chain is built from TRBV29-1 and TRBJ2-5, with TRBD2 matching 10 bases. CDR1 SQVTM and CDR2 ANQGSEA come from the germline V gene. This CDR3 has 15 residues. The V and J ends lost 4 bases and 1 base, in that order; junction bases with no gene match: 6. Variable domain in full (rest from reference TRBV29-1 and TRBJ2-5): SAVISQKPSRDICQRGTSLTIQCQVDSQVTMMFWYRQQPGQSLTLIATANQGSEATYESGFVIDKFPISRPNLTFSTLTVSNMSPEDSSIYLCSVVAGGGGQETQYFGPGTRLLVL.

The CDR3, as DNA: TGTGCCTGGAGTGTTTTGGGGGCCGGTCAGCCCCAGCATTTT. Translated: CAWSVLGAGQPQHF. This chain joins TRBV30 and TRBJ1-5, with D possibly being TRBD1 (6 bases). Trimming removed 0 bases at V and 6 bases at J, with 12 bases between. This CDR3 region has 14 residues. Germline V gene data show CDR1 as GTSNPN and CDR2 as SVGIG (reference sequence).